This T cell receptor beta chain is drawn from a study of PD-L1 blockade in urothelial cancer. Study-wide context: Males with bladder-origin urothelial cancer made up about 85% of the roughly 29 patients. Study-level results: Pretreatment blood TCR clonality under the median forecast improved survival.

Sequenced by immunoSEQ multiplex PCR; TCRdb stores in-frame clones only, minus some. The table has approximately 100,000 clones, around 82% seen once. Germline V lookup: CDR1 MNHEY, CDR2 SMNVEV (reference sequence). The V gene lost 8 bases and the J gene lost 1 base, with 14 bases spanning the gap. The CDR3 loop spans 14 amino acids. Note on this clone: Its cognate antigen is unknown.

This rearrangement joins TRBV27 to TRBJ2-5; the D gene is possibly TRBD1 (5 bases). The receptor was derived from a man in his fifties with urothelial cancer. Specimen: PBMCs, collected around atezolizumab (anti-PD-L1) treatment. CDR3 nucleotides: TGTGCCAGCCCGCCCTTAGGGGCCCAAGAGACCCAGTACTTC. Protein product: CASPPLGAQETQYF.